This T cell receptor (beta chain) originates from a study of type 1 regulatory T cells. Study at large: T-allo10 is an in vitro-generated, Tr1-enriched CD4 T cell product specific for alloantigen.

At least ten counts were recorded for this clonotype. The germline CDR1 and CDR2 sequences are SNHLY and FYNNEI. Between the trimmed V and J ends, which lost 6 bases and 5 bases, there was a span of 16 bases. This CDR3 comprises 15 residues. TCRdb reanalysed the reads using MiXCR and keeps one entry per CDR3 protein. There are over 90,000 distinct CDR3 sequences in the sample; 25% to 40% occur only once, and roughly 2.2% lies in the top ten. V and J are TRBV2 and TRBJ2-2, with D tentatively TRBD1 (6 bases). The receptor was isolated from a human donor in good health. Specimen: CD4+ T cells, either the whole sample or a sorted fraction (not recorded which). The CDR3 reads CASRVGTRGTGELFF. The CDR3 DNA reads as TGTGCCAGCAGGGTTGGGACGAGGGGGACCGGGGAGCTGTTTTTT.